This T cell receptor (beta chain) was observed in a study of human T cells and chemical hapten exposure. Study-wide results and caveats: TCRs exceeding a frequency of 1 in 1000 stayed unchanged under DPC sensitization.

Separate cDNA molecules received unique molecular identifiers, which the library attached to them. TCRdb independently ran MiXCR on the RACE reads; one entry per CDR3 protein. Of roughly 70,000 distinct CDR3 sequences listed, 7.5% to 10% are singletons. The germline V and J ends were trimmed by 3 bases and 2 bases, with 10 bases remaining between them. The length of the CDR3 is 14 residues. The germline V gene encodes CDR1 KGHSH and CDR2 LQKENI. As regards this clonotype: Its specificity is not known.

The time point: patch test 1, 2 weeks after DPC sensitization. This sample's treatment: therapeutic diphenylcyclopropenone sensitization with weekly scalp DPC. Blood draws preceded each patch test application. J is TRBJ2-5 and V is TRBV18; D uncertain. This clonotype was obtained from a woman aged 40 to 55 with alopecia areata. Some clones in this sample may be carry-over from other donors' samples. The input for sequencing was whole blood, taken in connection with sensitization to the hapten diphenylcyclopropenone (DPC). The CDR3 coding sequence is TGTGCCAGCTCACCGAGACTGCAACAAGAGACCCAGTACTTC. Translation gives CASSPRLQQETQYF.